The subject of this entry is one T cell receptor (beta chain). Its cognate antigen is unknown. With a much larger clone just one base away, this may be a read error. The record originates from a study of human T cells and chemical hapten exposure. Study as a whole: Per-sample variation in TCR yield stemmed mainly from small pooled library volume differences.

Points from the study as a whole: With DPC sensitization, TCRs exceeding 1 in 1000 frequency showed no change.

The germline CDR1 and CDR2 sequences are KGHSH and LQKENI. CDR3 length equals 16 residues. Each CDR3 protein gets one entry after TCRdb re-called the RACE reads with MiXCR. The sample lists roughly 80,000 distinct CDR3 sequences, roughly 10% seen once, with roughly 4.2% in the top ten. Sample time point: patch test 1, 2 weeks after DPC sensitization. Treatment in this sample: therapeutic diphenylcyclopropenone sensitization with weekly scalp DPC. In every case, blood was obtained before the patch test was applied. Total RNA was isolated from unfractionated whole blood. The rearrangement links TRBV18 to TRBJ2-5, with TRBD2 matching 12 bases. The sequence derives from a woman between 50 and 59 years old with alopecia areata. Some clones in this sample may be carry-over from other donors' samples. The specimen comprised whole blood, sampled in connection with sensitization to the hapten diphenylcyclopropenone (DPC). CDR3 nucleotides: TGTGCCAGCACACCCACATGGACTAGCGGGGAAGAGACCCAGTACTTC. Translated, it gives CASTPTWTSGEETQYF.